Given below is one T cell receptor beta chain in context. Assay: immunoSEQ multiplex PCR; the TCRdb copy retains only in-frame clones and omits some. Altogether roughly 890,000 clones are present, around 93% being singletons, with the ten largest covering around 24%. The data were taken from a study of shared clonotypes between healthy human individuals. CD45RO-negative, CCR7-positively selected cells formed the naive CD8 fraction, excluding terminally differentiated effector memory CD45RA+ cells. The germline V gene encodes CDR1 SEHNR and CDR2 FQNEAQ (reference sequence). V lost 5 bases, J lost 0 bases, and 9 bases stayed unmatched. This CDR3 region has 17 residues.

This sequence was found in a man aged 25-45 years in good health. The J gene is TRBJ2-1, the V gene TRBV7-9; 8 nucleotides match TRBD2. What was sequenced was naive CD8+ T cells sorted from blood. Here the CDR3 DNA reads TGTGCCAGCAGCCCCGGACTAGCTCCGAGCTCCTACAATGAGCAGTTCTTC. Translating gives CASSPGLAPSSYNEQFF.